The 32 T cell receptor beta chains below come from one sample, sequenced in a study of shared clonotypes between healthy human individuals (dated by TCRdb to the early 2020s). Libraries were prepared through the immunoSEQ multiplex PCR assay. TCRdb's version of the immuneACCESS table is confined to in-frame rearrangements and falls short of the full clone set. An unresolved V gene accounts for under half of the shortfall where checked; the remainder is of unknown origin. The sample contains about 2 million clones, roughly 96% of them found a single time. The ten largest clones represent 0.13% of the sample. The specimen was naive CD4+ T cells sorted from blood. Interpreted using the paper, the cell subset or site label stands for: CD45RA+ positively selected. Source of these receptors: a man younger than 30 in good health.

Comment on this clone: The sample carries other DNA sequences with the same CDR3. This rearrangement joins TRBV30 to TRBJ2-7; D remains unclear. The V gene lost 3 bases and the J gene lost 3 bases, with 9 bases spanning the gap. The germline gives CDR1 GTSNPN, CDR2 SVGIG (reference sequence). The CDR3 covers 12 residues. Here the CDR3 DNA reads TGTGCCTGGAGCTTGGGCTTCTACGAGCAGTACTTC. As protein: CAWSLGFYEQYF.

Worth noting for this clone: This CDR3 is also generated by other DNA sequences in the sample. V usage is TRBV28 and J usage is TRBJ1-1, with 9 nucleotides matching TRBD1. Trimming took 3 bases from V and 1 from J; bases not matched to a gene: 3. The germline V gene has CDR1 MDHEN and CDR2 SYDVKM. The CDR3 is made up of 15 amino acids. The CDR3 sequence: CASSFPGQGNTEAFF. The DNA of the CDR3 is TGTGCCAGCAGTTTCCCGGGACAGGGGAACACTGAAGCTTTCTTT.

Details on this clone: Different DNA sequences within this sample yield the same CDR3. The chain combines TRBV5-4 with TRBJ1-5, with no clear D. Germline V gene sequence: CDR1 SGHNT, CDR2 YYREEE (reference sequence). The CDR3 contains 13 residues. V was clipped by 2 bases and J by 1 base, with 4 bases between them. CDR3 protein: CASSFDSNQPQHF. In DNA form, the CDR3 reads TGTGCCAGCAGCTTCGACAGCAATCAGCCCCAGCATTTT.

DNA for the CDR3: TGTGCCACCAGACGGCCGACCAACATCGAACTGTTTTTT. Its translation: CATRRPTNIELFF. The chain couples TRBV6-4 to TRBJ1-4; D is unclear. This CDR3 has 13 amino acids. Germline-derived CDR1 and CDR2 are MRHNA and SNTAGT. Trimming stripped 10 bases from V and 12 bases from J, with 21 bases between.

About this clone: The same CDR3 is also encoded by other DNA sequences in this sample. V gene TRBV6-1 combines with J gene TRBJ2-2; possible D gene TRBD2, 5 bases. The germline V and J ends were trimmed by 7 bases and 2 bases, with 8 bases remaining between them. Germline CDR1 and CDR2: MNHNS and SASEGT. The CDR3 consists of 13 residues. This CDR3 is CASTGLNTGELFF. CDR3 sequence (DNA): TGTGCCAGCACAGGACTCAACACCGGGGAGCTGTTTTTT.

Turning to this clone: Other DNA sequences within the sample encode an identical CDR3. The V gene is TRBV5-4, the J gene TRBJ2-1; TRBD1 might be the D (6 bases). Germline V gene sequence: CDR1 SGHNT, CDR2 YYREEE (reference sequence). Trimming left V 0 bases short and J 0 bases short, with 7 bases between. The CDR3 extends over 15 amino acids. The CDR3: CASSLAQGSYNEQFF. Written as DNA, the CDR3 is TGTGCCAGCAGCTTGGCACAGGGCTCCTACAATGAGCAGTTCTTC.

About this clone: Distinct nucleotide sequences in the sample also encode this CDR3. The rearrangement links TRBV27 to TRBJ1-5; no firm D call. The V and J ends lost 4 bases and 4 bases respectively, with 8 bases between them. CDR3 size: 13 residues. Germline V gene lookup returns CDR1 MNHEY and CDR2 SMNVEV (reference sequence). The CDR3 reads CASSWGGNQPQHF. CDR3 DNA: TGTGCCAGCAGTTGGGGAGGGAATCAGCCCCAGCATTTT.

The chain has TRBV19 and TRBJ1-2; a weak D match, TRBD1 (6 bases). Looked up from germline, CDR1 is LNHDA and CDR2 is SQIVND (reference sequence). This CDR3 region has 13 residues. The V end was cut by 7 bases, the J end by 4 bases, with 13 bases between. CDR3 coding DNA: TGTGCCAGTATTCAGGGGAACGGCTATGGCTACACCTTC. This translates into CASIQGNGYGYTF. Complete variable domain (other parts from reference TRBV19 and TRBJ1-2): DGGITQSPKYLFRKEGQNVTLSCEQNLNHDAMYWYRQDPGQGLRLIYYSQIVNDFQKGDIAEGYSVSREKKESFPLTVTSAQKNPTAFYLCASIQGNGYGYTFGSGTRLTVV.

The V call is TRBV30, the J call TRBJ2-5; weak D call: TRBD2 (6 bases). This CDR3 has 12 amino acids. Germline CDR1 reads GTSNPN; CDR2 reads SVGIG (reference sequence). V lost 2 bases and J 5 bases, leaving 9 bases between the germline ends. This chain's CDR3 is CAWSREVETQYF. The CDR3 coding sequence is TGTGCCTGGAGTAGGGAGGTCGAGACCCAGTACTTC.

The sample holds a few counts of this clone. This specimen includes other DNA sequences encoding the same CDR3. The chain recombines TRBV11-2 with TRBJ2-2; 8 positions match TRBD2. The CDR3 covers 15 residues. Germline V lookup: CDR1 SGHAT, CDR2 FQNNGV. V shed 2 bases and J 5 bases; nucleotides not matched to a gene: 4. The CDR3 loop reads CASSLTRLATGELFF. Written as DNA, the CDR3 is TGTGCCAGCAGCTTAACCCGACTAGCGACCGGGGAGCTGTTTTTT.

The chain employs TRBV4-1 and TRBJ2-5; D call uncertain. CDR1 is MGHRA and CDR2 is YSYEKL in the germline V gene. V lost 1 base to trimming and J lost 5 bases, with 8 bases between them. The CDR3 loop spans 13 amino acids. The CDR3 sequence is CASSQALVETQYF. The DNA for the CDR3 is TGCGCCAGCAGCCAAGCTCTCGTGGAGACCCAGTACTTC.

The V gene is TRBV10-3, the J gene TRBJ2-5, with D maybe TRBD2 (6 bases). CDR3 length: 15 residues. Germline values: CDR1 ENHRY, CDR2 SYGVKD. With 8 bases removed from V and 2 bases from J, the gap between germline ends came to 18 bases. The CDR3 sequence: CAIGGSGGAQETQYF. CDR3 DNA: TGTGCCATCGGGGGGAGCGGTGGGGCTCAAGAGACCCAGTACTTC.

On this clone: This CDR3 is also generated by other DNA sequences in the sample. The CDR3 region has the DNA TGTGCCAGCAGTGAACAGCGAGCAGATACGCAGTATTTT. This translates into CASSEQRADTQYF. The V gene is TRBV2, the J gene TRBJ2-3; D gene uncertain. The CDR3 loop spans 13 amino acids. Germline V CDR1 and CDR2: SNHLY, FYNNEI. With 2 bases removed from V and 4 bases from J, the gap between germline ends came to 7 bases.

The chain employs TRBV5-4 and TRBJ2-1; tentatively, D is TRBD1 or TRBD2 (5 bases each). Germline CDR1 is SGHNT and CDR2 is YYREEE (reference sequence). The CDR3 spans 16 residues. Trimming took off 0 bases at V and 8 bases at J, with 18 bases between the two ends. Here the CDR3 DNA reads TGTGCCAGCAGCTTGGGTTCGGTAGGGACCATCGATGAGCAGTTCTTC. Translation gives CASSLGSVGTIDEQFF.

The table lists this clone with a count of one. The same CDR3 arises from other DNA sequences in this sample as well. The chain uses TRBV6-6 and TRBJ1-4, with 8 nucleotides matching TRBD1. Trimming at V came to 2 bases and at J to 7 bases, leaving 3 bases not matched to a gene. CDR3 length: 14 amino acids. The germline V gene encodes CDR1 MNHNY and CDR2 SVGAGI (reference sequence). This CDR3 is CASSYGQGGEKLFF. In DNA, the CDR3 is TGTGCCAGCAGTTACGGACAGGGTGGTGAAAAACTGTTTTTT.

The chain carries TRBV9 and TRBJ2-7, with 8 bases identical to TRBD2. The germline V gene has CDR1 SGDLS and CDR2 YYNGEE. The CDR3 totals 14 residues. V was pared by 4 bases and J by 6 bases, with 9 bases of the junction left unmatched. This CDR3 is CASSYREGSIEQYF. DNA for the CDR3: TGTGCCAGCAGCTACCGGGAGGGGAGCATCGAGCAGTACTTC.

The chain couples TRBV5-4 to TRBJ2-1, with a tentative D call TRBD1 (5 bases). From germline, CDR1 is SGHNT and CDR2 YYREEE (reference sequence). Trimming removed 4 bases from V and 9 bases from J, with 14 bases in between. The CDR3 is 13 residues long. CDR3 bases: TGTGCCAGCAGCCTTGGTTCCGACAGTGAGCAGTTCTTC. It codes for CASSLGSDSEQFF.

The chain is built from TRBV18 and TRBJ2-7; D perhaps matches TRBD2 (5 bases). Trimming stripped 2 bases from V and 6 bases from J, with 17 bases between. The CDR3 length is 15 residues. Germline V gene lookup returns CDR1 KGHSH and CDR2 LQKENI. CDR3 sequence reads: CASSPVAGPSAEQYF. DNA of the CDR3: TGTGCCAGCTCACCAGTGGCGGGTCCATCGGCCGAGCAGTACTTC.

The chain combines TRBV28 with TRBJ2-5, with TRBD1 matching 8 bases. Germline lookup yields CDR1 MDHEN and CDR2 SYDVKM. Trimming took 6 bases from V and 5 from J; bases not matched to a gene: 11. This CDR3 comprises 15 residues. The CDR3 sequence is CASRFHGQGSETQYF. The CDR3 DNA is TGTGCCAGCAGGTTCCACGGACAGGGATCGGAGACCCAGTACTTC.

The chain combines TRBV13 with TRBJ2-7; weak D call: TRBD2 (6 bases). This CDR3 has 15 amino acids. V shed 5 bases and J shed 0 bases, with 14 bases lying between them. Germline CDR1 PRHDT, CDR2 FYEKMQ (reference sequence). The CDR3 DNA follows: TGTGCCAGCAGCCCGACTCGGGGGAGCTCCTACGAGCAGTACTTC. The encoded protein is CASSPTRGSSYEQYF.

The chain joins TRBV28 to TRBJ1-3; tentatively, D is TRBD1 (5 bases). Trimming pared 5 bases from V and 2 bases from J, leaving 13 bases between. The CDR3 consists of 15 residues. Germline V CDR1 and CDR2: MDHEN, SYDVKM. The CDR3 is CASSHFRGTGNTIYF. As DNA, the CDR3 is TGTGCCAGCAGTCACTTCCGGGGCACTGGAAACACCATATATTTT.

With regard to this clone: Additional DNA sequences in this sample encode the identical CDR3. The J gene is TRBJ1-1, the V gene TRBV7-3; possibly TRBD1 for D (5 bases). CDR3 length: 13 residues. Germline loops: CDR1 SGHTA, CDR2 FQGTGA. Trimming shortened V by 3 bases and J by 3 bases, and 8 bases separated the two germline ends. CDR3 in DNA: TGTGCCAGCAGCTTGCAGGGTGACACTGAAGCTTTCTTT. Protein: CASSLQGDTEAFF.

The CDR3 here is CASSAGTGNNQPQHF. CDR3 sequence (DNA): TGTGCCAGCAGCGCCGGGACGGGAAATAATCAGCCCCAGCATTTT. The chain has TRBV27 and TRBJ1-5, with TRBD1 as a possible D gene (5 bases). CDR3 length: 15 residues. CDR1 and CDR2 from the germline V gene are MNHEY and SMNVEV (reference sequence). Trimming cost V 6 bases and J 4 bases, with 16 bases left between them.

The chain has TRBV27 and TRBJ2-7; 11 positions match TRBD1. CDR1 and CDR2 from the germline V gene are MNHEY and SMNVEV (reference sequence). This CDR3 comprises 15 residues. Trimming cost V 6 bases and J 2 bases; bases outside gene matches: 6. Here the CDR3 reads CASRAGTGGPYEQYF. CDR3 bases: TGTGCCAGCAGGGCCGGGACAGGGGGTCCCTACGAGCAGTACTTC.

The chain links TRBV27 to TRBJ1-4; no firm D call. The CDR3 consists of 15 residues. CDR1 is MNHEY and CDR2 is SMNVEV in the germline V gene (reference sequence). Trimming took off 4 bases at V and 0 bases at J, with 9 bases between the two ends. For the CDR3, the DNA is TGTGCCAGCAGTTCACCGACATCAACTAATGAAAAACTGTTTTTT. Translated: CASSSPTSTNEKLFF.

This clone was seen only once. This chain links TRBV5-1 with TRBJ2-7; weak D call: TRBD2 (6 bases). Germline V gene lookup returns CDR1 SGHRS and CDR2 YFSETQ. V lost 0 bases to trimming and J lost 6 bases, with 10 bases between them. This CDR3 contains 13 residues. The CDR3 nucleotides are TGCGCCAGCAGCTTGGTTGCGGGGCGCGAGCAGTACTTC. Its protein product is CASSLVAGREQYF.

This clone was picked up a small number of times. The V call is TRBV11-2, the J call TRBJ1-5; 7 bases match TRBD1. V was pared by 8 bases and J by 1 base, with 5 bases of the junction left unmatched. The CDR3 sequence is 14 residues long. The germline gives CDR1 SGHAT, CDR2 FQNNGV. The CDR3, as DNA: TGTGCCAGCGGACAGGCTCTAAGCAATCAGCCCCAGCATTTT. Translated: CASGQALSNQPQHF.

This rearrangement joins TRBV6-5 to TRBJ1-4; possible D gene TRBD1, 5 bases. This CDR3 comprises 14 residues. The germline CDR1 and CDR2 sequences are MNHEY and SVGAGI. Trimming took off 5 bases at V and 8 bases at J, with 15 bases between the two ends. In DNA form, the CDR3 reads TGTGCCAGCAGTCCCCGCAGGGCCGGGGAAAAACTGTTTTTT. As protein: CASSPRRAGEKLFF.

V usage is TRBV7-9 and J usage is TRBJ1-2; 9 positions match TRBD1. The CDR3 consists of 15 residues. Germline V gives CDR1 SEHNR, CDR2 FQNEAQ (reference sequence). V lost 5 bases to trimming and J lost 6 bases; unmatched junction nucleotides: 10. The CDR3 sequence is CASSPWTGEVHGYTF. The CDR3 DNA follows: TGTGCCAGCAGCCCGTGGACAGGGGAGGTACATGGCTACACCTTC.

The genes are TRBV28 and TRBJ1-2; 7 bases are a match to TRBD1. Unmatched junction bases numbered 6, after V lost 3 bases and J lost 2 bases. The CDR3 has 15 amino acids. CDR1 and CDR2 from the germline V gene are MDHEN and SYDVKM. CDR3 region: CASSFRDRENYGYTF. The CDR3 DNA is TGTGCCAGCAGTTTCCGAGACAGGGAAAACTATGGCTACACCTTC.

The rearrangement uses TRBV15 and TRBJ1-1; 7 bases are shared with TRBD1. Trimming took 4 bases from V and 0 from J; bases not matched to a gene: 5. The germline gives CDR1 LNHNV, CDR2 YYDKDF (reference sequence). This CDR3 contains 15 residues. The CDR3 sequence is CATSKGGPMNTEAFF. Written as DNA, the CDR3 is TGTGCCACCAGCAAAGGGGGCCCCATGAACACTGAAGCTTTCTTT.

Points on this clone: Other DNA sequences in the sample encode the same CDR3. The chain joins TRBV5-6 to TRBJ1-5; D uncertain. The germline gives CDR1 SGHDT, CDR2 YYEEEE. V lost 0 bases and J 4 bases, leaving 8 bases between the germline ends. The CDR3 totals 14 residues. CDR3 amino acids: CASSLVGGNQPQHF. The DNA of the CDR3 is TGTGCCAGCAGCTTGGTTGGCGGTAATCAGCCCCAGCATTTT.